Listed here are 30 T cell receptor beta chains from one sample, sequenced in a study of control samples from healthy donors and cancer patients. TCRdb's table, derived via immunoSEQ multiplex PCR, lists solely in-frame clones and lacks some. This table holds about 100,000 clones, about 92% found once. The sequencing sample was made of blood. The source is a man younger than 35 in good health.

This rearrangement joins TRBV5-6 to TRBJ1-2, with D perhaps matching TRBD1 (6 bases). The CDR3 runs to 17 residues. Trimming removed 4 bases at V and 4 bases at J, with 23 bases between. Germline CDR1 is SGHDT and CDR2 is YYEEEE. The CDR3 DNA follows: TGTGCCAGCAGCGATACTACTCTGGGGGCTCGCCTCTATGGCTACACCTTC. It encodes CASSDTTLGARLYGYTF.

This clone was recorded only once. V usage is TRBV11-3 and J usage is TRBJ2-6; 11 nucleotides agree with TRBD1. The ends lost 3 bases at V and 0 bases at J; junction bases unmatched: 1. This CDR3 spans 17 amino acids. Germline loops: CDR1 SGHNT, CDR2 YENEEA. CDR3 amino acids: CASSFGTGGSGANVLTF. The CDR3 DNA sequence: TGTGCCAGCAGCTTCGGGACAGGGGGCTCTGGGGCCAACGTCCTGACTTTC.

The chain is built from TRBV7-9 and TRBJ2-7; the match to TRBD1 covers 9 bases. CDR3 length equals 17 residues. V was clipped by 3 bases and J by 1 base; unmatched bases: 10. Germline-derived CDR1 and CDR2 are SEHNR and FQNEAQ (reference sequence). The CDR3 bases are TGTGCCAGCAGCTTCCTACCGGGACAGGGCCTTTCCTACGAGCAGTACTTC. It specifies CASSFLPGQGLSYEQYF.

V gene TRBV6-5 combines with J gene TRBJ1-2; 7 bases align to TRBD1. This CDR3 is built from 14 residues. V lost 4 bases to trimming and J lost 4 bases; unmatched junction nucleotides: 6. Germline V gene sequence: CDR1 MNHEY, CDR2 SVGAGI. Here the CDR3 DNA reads TGTGCCAGCAGTTCCCTGGACAGGCTCTATGGCTACACCTTC. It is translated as CASSSLDRLYGYTF.

DNA of the CDR3: TGTGCCAGCAGCCATCCGGGACAGGCCTTGTCTGGGGCCAACGTCCTGACTTTC. It yields the protein CASSHPGQALSGANVLTF. This chain links TRBV2 with TRBJ2-6; TRBD1 aligns across 8 bases. CDR3 length: 18 amino acids. The J segment lost 1 base and the V segment lost 6 bases, leaving 11 bases of the junction unmatched. Germline values: CDR1 SNHLY, CDR2 FYNNEI.

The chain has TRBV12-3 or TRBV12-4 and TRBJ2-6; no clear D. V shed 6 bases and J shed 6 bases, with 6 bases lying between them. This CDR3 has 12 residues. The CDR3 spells CASRYEANVLTF. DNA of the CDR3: TGTGCCAGCAGATACGAGGCCAACGTCCTGACTTTC.

The CDR3 DNA is TGTGCCAGCAGCCCGACGGGCTATAATTCACCCCTCCACTTT. Translated, it gives CASSPTGYNSPLHF. This chain uses TRBV7-3 with TRBJ1-6; no clear D gene. Germline loops: CDR1 SGHTA, CDR2 FQGTGA. CDR3 length: 14 amino acids. V was pared by 5 bases and J by 3 bases, with 8 bases between.

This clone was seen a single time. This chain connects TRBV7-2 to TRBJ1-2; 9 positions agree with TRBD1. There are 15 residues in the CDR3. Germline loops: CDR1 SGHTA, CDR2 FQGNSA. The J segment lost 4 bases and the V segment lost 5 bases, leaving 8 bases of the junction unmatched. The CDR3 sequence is CASSEQTGGTYGYTF. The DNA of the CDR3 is TGTGCCAGCAGCGAGCAGACAGGGGGGACCTATGGCTACACCTTC.

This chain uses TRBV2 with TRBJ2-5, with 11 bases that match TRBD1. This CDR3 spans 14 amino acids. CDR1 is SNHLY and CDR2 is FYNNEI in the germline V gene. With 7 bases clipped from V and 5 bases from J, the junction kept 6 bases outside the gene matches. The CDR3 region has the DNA TGTGCCAGCAAGGGACAGGGGGGTCACGAGACCCAGTACTTC. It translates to CASKGQGGHETQYF.

The CDR3 here is CASSLVGPTGDNQPQHF. The CDR3 bases are TGTGCCAGCAGCTTGGTGGGCCCCACTGGGGACAATCAGCCCCAGCATTTT. V gene TRBV5-6 combines with J gene TRBJ1-5, with D uncertain. The CDR3 is 17 amino acids. Germline V lookup: CDR1 SGHDT, CDR2 YYEEEE. Trimming removed 0 bases at V and 3 bases at J, with 16 bases between.

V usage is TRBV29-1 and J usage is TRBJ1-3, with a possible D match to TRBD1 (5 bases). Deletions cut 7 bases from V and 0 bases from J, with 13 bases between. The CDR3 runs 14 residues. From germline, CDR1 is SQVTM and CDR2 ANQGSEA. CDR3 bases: TGCAGCGCCTTAACGACAGACTCTGGAAACACCATATATTTT. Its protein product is CSALTTDSGNTIYF.

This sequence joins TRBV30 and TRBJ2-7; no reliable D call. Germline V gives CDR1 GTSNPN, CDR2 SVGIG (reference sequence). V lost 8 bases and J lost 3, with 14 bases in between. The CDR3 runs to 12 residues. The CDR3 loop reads CAGQRPYYEQYF. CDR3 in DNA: TGTGCCGGGCAGCGACCGTACTACGAGCAGTACTTC.

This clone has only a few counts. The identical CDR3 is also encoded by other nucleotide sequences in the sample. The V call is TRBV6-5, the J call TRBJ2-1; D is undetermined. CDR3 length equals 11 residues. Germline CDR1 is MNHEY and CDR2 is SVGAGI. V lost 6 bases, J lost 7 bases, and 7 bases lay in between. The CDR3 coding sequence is TGTGCCAGCAGCCTAAAAAATGAGCAGTTCTTC. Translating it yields CASSLKNEQFF.

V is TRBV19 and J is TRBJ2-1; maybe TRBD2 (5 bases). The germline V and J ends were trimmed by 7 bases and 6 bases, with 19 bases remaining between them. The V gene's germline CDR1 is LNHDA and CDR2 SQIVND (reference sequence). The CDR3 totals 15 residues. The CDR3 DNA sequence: TGTGCCAGTACCCCCCTGGGGAGAAGAACCAATGAGCAGTTCTTC. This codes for CASTPLGRRTNEQFF.

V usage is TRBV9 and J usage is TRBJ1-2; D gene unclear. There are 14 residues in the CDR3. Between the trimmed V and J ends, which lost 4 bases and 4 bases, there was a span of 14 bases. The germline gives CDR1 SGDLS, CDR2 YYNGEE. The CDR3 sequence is CASSKGSEPYGYTF. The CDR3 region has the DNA TGTGCCAGCAGCAAAGGATCCGAACCCTATGGCTACACCTTC.

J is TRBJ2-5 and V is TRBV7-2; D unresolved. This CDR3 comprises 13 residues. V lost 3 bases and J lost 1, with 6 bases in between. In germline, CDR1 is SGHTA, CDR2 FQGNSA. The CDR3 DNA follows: TGTGCCAGCAGCTTGGCCAGCCAAGAGACCCAGTACTTC. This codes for CASSLASQETQYF.

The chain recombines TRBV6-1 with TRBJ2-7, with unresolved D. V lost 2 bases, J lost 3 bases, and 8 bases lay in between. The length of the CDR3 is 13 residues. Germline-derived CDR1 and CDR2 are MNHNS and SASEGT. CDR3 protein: CASSERIYYEQYF. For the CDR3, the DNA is TGTGCCAGCAGTGAACGGATCTACTACGAGCAGTACTTC.

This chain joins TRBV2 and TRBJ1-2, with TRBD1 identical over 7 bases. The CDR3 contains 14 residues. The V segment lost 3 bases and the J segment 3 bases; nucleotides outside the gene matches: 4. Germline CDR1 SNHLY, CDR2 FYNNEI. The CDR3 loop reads CASSEGQRYYGYTF. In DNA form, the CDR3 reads TGTGCCAGCAGTGAGGGACAGAGATACTATGGCTACACCTTC. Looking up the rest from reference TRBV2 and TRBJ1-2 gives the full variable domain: EPEVTQTPSHQVTQMGQEVILRCVPISNHLYFYWYRQILGQKVEFLVSFYNNEISEKSEIFDDQFSVERPDGSNFTLKIRSTKLEDSAMYFCASSEGQRYYGYTFGSGTRLTVV.

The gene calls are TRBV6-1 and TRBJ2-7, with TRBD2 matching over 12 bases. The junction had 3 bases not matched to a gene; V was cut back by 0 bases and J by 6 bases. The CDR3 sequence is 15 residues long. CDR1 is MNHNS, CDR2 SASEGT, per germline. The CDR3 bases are TGTGCCAGCAGTGAAGCGCCTAGCGGGAGGGGCGAGCAGTACTTC. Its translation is CASSEAPSGRGEQYF.

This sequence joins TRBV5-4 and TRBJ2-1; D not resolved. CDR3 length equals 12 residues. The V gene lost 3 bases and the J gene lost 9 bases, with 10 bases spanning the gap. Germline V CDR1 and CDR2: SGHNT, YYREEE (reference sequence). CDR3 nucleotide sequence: TGTGCCAGCAGCTCGAGGACCACTGAGCAGTTCTTC. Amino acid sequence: CASSSRTTEQFF.

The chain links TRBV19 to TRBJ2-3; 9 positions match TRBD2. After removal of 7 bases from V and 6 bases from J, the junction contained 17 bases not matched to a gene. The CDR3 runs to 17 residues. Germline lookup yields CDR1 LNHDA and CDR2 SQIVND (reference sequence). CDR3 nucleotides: TGTGCCAGTAACCGCGGGGGGGCCCCTCAGCGGATGGATACGCAGTATTTT. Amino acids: CASNRGGAPQRMDTQYF.

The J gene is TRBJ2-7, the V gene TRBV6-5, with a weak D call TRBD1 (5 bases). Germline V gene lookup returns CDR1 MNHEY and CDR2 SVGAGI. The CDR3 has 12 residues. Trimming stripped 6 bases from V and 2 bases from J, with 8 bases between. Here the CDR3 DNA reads TGTGCCAGCAGCCAGGGTACCTACGAGCAGTACTTC. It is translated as CASSQGTYEQYF.

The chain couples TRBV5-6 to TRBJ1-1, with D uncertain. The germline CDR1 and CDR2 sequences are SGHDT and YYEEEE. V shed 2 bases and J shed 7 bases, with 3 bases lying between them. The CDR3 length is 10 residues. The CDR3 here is CASSFGEAFF. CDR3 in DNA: TGTGCCAGCAGCTTCGGTGAAGCTTTCTTT.

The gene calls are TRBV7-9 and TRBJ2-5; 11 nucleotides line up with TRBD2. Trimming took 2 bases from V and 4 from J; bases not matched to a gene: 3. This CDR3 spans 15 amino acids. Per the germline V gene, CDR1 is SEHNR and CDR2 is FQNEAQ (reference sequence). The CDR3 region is CASSLQLAGGETQYF. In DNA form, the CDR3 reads TGTGCCAGCAGCTTACAGCTAGCGGGGGGAGAGACCCAGTACTTC.

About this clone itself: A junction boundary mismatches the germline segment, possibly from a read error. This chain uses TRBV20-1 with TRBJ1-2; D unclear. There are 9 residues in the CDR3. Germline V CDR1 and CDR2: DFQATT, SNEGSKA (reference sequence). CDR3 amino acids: CSAAPVTSF. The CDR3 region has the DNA TGCAGTGCCGCCCCAGTGACCTCCTTC.

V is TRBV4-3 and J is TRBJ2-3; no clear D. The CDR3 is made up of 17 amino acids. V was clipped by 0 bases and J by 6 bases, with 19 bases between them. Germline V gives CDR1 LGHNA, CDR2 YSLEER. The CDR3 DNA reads TGCGCCAGCAGCCAAGATTCGGGCCCCGACGCGCGTGATACGCAGTATTTT. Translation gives CASSQDSGPDARDTQYF.

Here the CDR3 DNA reads TGTGCCAGCAGCTCAACATGGGCGGGTCCCTATGGCTACACCTTC. Its protein product is CASSSTWAGPYGYTF. This chain uses TRBV7-2 with TRBJ1-2, with D hard to call. Germline V CDR1 and CDR2: SGHTA, FQGNSA. The CDR3 is 15 amino acids. Trimming took off 4 bases at V and 4 bases at J, with 16 bases between the two ends.

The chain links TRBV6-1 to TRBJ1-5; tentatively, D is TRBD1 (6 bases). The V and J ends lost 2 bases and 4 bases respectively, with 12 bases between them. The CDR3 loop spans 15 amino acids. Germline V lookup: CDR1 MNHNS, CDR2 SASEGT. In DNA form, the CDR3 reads TGTGCCAGCAGTGAACAGGGGAGAGAAAATCAGCCCCAGCATTTT. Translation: CASSEQGRENQPQHF.

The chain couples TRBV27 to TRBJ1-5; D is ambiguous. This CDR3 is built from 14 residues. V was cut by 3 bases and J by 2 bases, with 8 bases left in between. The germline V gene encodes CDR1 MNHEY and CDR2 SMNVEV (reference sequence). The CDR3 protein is CASSFRGGNQPQHF. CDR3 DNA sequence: TGTGCCAGCAGTTTCCGAGGAGGCAATCAGCCCCAGCATTTT.

The CDR3 is CASSDSLAGYNEQFF. The DNA for the CDR3 is TGTGCCAGCAGTGACTCACTAGCGGGCTACAATGAGCAGTTCTTC. The V call is TRBV6-4, the J call TRBJ2-1; 9 bases map to TRBD2. CDR1 and CDR2 from the germline V gene are MRHNA and SNTAGT. With V trimmed by 0 bases and J by 3 bases, 0 bases remained unmatched. The length of the CDR3 is 15 residues.